This T cell receptor beta chain was profiled in a study of blood T cell repertoires in COVID-19. Overall study context: Donors in the United States, Italy and Spain gave samples during acute or convalescent COVID-19. From T cells, B-cell-depleted T cells, or PBMCs came the material, which was cDNA or gDNA.

The V segment lost 2 bases and the J segment 4 bases; nucleotides outside the gene matches: 4. The CDR3 runs 14 residues. The V gene's germline CDR1 is KGHSH and CDR2 LQKENI. Seattle patients were enrolled during active infection and followed longitudinally. Original data processing: Reference gene primer amplification in the assay estimated nucleated cell counts. The table came from immunoSEQ multiplex PCR; TCRdb's copy has only in-frame clones and leaves some out. V, J and clone size derive from that table, while D and trimming were established from the DNA sequence. This table holds under 200,000 clones, 84% found once.

This TCR derives from a woman in her sixties or seventies with COVID-19, enrolled during active disease. The specimen sequenced was peripheral blood. The J gene is TRBJ1-2, the V gene TRBV18, with 7 bases matching TRBD1. The CDR3 sequence is CASSPGTEPYGYTF. The CDR3, as DNA: TGTGCCAGCTCACCAGGGACAGAGCCCTATGGCTACACCTTC.